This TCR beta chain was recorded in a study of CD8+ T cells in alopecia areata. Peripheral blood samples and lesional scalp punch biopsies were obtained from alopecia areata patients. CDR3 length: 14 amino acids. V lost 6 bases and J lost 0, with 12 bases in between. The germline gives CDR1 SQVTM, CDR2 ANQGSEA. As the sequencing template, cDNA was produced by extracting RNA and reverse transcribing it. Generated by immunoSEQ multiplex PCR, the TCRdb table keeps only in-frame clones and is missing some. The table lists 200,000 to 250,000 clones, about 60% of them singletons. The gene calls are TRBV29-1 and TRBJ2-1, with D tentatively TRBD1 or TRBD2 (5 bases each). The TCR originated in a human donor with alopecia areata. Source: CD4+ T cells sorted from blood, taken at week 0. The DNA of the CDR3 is TGCAGCGTCGGGGCCACTAGCTCCTACAATGAGCAGTTCTTC. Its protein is CSVGATSSYNEQFF.